One and the same sample provided the 21 T cell receptor beta chains below, sequenced in a study of blood T cell repertoires in COVID-19. TCRdb's copy holds only in-frame clones and misses some; the assay was immunoSEQ multiplex PCR. The sample records 90,000 to 120,000 clones, less than 90% being singletons. Sequencing input: peripheral blood. These TCRs come from a human donor in a cohort sampled during active COVID-19.

The CDR3 DNA reads as TGTGCCAGCAGCTTAGCTCAGGGGACCTCCTACAATGAGCAGTTCTTC. This sequence encodes CASSLAQGTSYNEQFF. The genes are TRBV11-2 and TRBJ2-1, with D possibly matching TRBD1 (6 bases). Germline V lookup: CDR1 SGHAT, CDR2 FQNNGV. This CDR3 comprises 16 residues. V shed 1 base and J shed 0 bases, with 10 bases lying between them.

The rearrangement joins TRBV7-8 to TRBJ1-2; tentatively, D is TRBD1 (6 bases). Germline CDR1 is SGHVS and CDR2 is FQNEAQ. V gave up 2 bases and J gave up 2 bases, with 9 bases separating them. CDR3 length: 14 residues. DNA of the CDR3: TGTGCCAGCAGCTTAACGGGGGGCAACTATGGCTACACCTTC. This sequence encodes CASSLTGGNYGYTF.

The rearrangement links TRBV19 to TRBJ2-6; the D gene is possibly TRBD2 (5 bases). The CDR3 consists of 16 residues. V was pared by 5 bases and J by 0 bases, with 11 bases between. CDR1 LNHDA and CDR2 SQIVND come from the germline V gene (reference sequence). The chain's CDR3 is CASSPEGFSGANVLTF. In DNA, the CDR3 is TGTGCCAGTAGTCCTGAGGGCTTCTCTGGGGCCAACGTCCTGACTTTC.

This chain links TRBV29-1 with TRBJ2-2, with 8 nucleotides matching TRBD1. V lost 6 bases to trimming and J lost 4 bases; unmatched junction nucleotides: 4. The CDR3 length is 13 residues. CDR1 and CDR2 from the germline V gene are SQVTM and ANQGSEA. The CDR3 coding sequence is TGCAGCGTGACGACAGGGGCCACCGGGGAGCTGTTTTTT. This translates into CSVTTGATGELFF.

The chain links TRBV27 to TRBJ2-3; 10 nucleotides agree with TRBD2. V dropped 4 bases and J dropped 4; count of bases not matched to a gene: 11. In germline, CDR1 is MNHEY, CDR2 SMNVEV (reference sequence). The CDR3 is 17 amino acids. CDR3 coding DNA: TGTGCCAGCAGTTCCCCCCCTAGCGGGAGTTCGTCAGATACGCAGTATTTT. Its protein product is CASSSPPSGSSSDTQYF.

The chain carries TRBV2 and TRBJ2-7; TRBD2 aligns across 13 bases. Germline V gene sequence: CDR1 SNHLY, CDR2 FYNNEI. With 6 bases clipped from V and 5 bases from J, the junction kept 4 bases outside the gene matches. This CDR3 comprises 14 residues. This chain's CDR3 is CASRGLAGDHEQYF. In nucleotides, the CDR3 is TGTGCCAGCAGAGGACTAGCGGGAGATCACGAGCAGTACTTC.

This clone was seen only once. The chain joins TRBV4-1 to TRBJ1-1; D remains unclear. Per germline, CDR1 MGHRA and CDR2 YSYEKL. Trimming removed 4 bases at V and 7 bases at J, with 19 bases between. This CDR3 has 15 residues. CDR3 in DNA: TGCGCCAGCAGCCTTACAGACGACCTCGGCATTGAAGCTTTCTTT. Translated: CASSLTDDLGIEAFF.

The rearrangement uses TRBV9 and TRBJ1-4; the D gene is possibly TRBD1 (5 bases). Per the germline V gene, CDR1 is SGDLS and CDR2 is YYNGEE. There are 15 residues in the CDR3. V dropped 2 bases and J dropped 2 bases, with 10 bases sitting between them. The CDR3 sequence is CASSVYGGTNEKLFF. DNA for the CDR3: TGTGCCAGCAGCGTTTATGGGGGGACTAATGAAAAACTGTTTTTT. Full variable domain (remainder filled in from reference TRBV9 and TRBJ1-4): DSGVTQTPKHLITATGQRVTLRCSPRSGDLSVYWYQQSLDQGLQFLIQYYNGEERAKGNILERFSAQQFPDLHSELNLSSLELGDSALYFCASSVYGGTNEKLFFGSGTQLSVL.

V usage is TRBV5-1 and J usage is TRBJ2-5, with D uncertain. V was pared by 0 bases and J by 0 bases, with 9 bases between. CDR3 length: 15 amino acids. Germline loops: CDR1 SGHRS, CDR2 YFSETQ. The CDR3 DNA follows: TGCGCCAGCAGCTTGGCTGTCCCGTACCAAGAGACCCAGTACTTC. This sequence encodes CASSLAVPYQETQYF. Full variable domain (remainder filled in from reference TRBV5-1 and TRBJ2-5): KAGVTQTPRYLIKTRGQQVTLSCSPISGHRSVSWYQQTPGQGLQFLFEYFSETQRNKGNFPGRFSGRQFSNSRSEMNVSTLELGDSALYLCASSLAVPYQETQYFGPGTRLLVL.

This sequence joins TRBV6-6 and TRBJ2-5; TRBD2 is a possible D gene (5 bases). CDR3 length: 14 residues. The ends were cut back, 2 bases at V and 0 bases at J, with 7 bases in the middle. Germline-derived CDR1 and CDR2 are MNHNY and SVGAGI (reference sequence). DNA for the CDR3: TGTGCCAGCAGTTACCCGGGGAACCAAGAGACCCAGTACTTC. It is translated as CASSYPGNQETQYF.

The V and J genes are TRBV2 and TRBJ1-5; 12 bases agree with TRBD1. This CDR3 region has 16 residues. The J segment lost 6 bases and the V segment lost 5 bases, leaving 8 bases of the junction unmatched. The V gene's germline CDR1 is SNHLY and CDR2 FYNNEI. CDR3 DNA: TGTGCCAGCAGTAGTCCCGGGACAGGGGGCATTCAGCCCCAGCATTTT. The encoded protein is CASSSPGTGGIQPQHF.

This rearrangement joins TRBV6-2 or TRBV6-3 to TRBJ1-2; D possibly corresponds to TRBD1 (5 bases). Looked up from germline, CDR1 is MNHEY and CDR2 is SVGEGT. The CDR3 runs to 13 residues. V was trimmed by 0 bases and J by 8 bases, leaving 10 bases between them. The CDR3 loop reads CASSYSGGYGYTF. CDR3 DNA sequence: TGTGCCAGCAGTTACTCGGGGGGGTACGGCTACACCTTC.

The chain carries TRBV7-9 and TRBJ2-5; the match to TRBD1 covers 8 bases. The CDR3 extends over 14 amino acids. Germline CDR1 is SEHNR and CDR2 is FQNEAQ (reference sequence). The V segment lost 0 bases and the J segment 4 bases; nucleotides outside the gene matches: 1. The CDR3 here is CASSLADRVETQYF. The CDR3 DNA is TGTGCCAGCAGCTTAGCGGACAGGGTAGAGACCCAGTACTTC.

The chain couples TRBV5-6 to TRBJ2-1; the match to TRBD2 covers 9 bases. Germline V lookup: CDR1 SGHDT, CDR2 YYEEEE. Trimming took 4 bases from V and 11 from J; bases not matched to a gene: 13. The CDR3 is made up of 15 amino acids. CDR3 nucleotide sequence: TGTGCCAGCAGCGTAGGACTAGCGCGACCACTGAAGCAGTTCTTC. This codes for CASSVGLARPLKQFF.

The J gene is TRBJ2-7, the V gene TRBV15; the D gene is possibly TRBD2 (6 bases). The CDR3 runs to 16 residues. Between the trimmed V and J ends, which lost 0 bases and 4 bases, there was a span of 16 bases. Germline assignment: CDR1 LNHNV and CDR2 YYDKDF (reference sequence). The CDR3 reads CATSRDLGGIGYEQYF. The CDR3 DNA is TGTGCCACCAGCAGAGACCTGGGGGGAATCGGGTACGAGCAGTACTTC.

The genes are TRBV7-9 and TRBJ2-5; 11 bases map to TRBD2. The germline V gene encodes CDR1 SEHNR and CDR2 FQNEAQ (reference sequence). The CDR3 runs 16 residues. V trimming: 5 bases; J trimming: 4 bases; junction bases outside the gene matches: 9. The CDR3 region has the DNA TGTGCCAGCAGCCCGTGGAAAGGGACTAGCGGAGAGACCCAGTACTTC. Its protein product is CASSPWKGTSGETQYF. The entire variable domain, with the rest obtained from reference TRBV7-9 and TRBJ2-5, is as follows: DTGVSQNPRHKITKRGQNVTFRCDPISEHNRLYWYRQTLGQGPEFLTYFQNEAQLEKSRLLSDRFSAERPKGSFSTLEIQRTEQGDSAMYLCASSPWKGTSGETQYFGPGTRLLVL.

The rearrangement joins TRBV2 to TRBJ2-1; 9 positions match TRBD1. The V gene end was trimmed by 4 bases and the J gene end by 1 base; junction bases not matched to a gene: 8. CDR1 and CDR2 from the germline V gene are SNHLY and FYNNEI. CDR3 length equals 17 residues. The CDR3 DNA sequence: TGTGCCAGCAGTGTATCCGGGACAGGGCGATCCTACAATGAGCAGTTCTTC. Amino acids: CASSVSGTGRSYNEQFF.

The rearrangement uses TRBV28 and TRBJ2-7; D may be TRBD1 (5 bases). V gave up 6 bases and J gave up 3 bases, with 15 bases separating them. CDR1 is MDHEN, CDR2 SYDVKM, per germline. The CDR3 has 14 amino acids. The chain's CDR3 is CASSPSSTVYEQYF. The CDR3, as DNA: TGTGCCAGCAGCCCTTCCTCGACAGTCTACGAGCAGTACTTC.

The J gene is TRBJ1-6, the V gene TRBV5-1, with D possibly matching TRBD1 (6 bases). The CDR3 totals 13 residues. Germline CDR1 is SGHRS and CDR2 is YFSETQ. The ends were cut back, 4 bases at V and 10 bases at J, with 12 bases in the middle. The CDR3 loop is CASSLDSSSPLHF. The CDR3 DNA sequence: TGCGCCAGCAGCCTGGACAGTTCCTCACCCCTCCACTTT.

This chain uses TRBV29-1 with TRBJ2-3; 11 bases are a match to TRBD2. CDR1 SQVTM and CDR2 ANQGSEA come from the germline V gene. Germline trimming cut 7 bases from V and 5 bases from J; bases unmatched to any gene: 5. This CDR3 is built from 13 residues. CDR3 nucleotides: TGCAGCGCTACTAGCGGGGGAGTAGATACGCAGTATTTT. Translation gives CSATSGGVDTQYF.

This clone has only one observation. CDR3 nucleotides: TGTGCCAGCAGCACAGACACCTACGAGCAGTACTTC. Its protein is CASSTDTYEQYF. This chain connects TRBV2 to TRBJ2-7; D not certain. The V end was cut by 6 bases, the J end by 2 bases, with 8 bases between. Per germline, CDR1 SNHLY and CDR2 FYNNEI. CDR3 length: 12 residues. The full variable domain, in which reference TRBV2 and TRBJ2-7 provide the parts outside the CDR3, is EPEVTQTPSHQVTQMGQEVILRCVPISNHLYFYWYRQILGQKVEFLVSFYNNEISEKSEIFDDQFSVERPDGSNFTLKIRSTKLEDSAMYFCASSTDTYEQYFGPGTRLTVT.